This entry concerns a single T cell receptor (beta chain). This record belongs to a study of shared T cell receptors in the human thymus. TCRdb's table, derived via immunoSEQ multiplex PCR, lists solely in-frame clones and lacks some. The sample lists under 850,000 clones, more than 75% seen once, with 0.0095% to 0.012% in the top ten. Germline values: CDR1 SGDLS, CDR2 YYNGEE. V was trimmed by 4 bases and J by 0 bases, leaving 8 bases between them. The CDR3 covers 14 residues. The sample was also reused in another study, on human thymus T cells. As that study records: Donation was from healthy Finnish infants who were having corrective surgery that addressed congenital heart defects. During corrective heart surgery, resections were taken, and the thymus tissue came from them. V and J genes seemed to be used with bias in thymic and blood repertoires. Related reports documented highly overlapping thymic repertoires among unrelated individuals.

The chain employs TRBV9 and TRBJ1-3; no clear D gene. Sequencing used thymocytes. The receptor comes from a boy under three years old with a congenital heart defect. This CDR3 reads CASSRRDSGNTIYF. The CDR3 coding sequence is TGTGCCAGCAGCCGGCGGGACTCTGGAAACACCATATATTTT.